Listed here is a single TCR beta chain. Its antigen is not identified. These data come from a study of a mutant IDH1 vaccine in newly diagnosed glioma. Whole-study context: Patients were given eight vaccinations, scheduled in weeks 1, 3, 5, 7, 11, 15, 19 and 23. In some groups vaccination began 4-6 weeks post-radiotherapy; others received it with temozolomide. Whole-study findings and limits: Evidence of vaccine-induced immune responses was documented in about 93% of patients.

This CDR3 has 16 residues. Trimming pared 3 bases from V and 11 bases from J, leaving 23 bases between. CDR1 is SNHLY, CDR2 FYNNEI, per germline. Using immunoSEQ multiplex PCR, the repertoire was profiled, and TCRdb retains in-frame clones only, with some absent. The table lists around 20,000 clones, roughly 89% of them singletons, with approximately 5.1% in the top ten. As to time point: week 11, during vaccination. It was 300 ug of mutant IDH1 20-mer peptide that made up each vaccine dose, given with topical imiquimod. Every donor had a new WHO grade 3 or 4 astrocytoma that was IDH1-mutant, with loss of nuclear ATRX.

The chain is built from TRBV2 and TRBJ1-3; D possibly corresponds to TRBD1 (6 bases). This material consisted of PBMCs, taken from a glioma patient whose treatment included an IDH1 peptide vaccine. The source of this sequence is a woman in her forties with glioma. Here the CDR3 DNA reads TGTGCCAGCAGTGATCGGGAAAGGGGGGCTGCCAACGCCATATATTTT. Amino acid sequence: CASSDRERGAANAIYF. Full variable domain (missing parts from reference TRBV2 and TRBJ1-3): EPEVTQTPSHQVTQMGQEVILRCVPISNHLYFYWYRQILGQKVEFLVSFYNNEISEKSEIFDDQFSVERPDGSNFTLKIRSTKLEDSAMYFCASSDRERGAANAIYFGEGSWLTVV.